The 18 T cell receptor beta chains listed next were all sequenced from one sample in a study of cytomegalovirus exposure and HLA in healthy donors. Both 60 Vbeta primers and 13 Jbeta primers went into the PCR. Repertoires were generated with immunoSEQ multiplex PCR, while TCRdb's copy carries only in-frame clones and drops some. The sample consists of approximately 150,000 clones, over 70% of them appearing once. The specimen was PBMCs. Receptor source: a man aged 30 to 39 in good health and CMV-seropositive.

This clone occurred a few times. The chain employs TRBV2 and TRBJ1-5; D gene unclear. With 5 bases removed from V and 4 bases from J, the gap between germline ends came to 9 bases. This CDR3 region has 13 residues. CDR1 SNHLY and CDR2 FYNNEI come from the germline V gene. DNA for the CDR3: TGTGCCAGCAGTTTTATAACAAATCAGCCCCAGCATTTT. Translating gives CASSFITNQPQHF.

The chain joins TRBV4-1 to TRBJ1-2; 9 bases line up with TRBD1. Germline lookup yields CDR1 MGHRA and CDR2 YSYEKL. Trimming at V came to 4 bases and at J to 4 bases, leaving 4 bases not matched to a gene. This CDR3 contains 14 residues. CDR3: CASSRDRDIYGYTF. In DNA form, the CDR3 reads TGCGCCAGCAGCCGGGACAGGGACATCTATGGCTACACCTTC.

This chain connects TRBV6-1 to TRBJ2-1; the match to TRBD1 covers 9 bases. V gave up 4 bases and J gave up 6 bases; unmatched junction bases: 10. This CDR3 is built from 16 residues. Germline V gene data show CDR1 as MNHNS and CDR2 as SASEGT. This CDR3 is CASSVTGTGQRNEQFF. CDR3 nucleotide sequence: TGTGCCAGCAGTGTAACCGGGACAGGGCAGCGCAATGAGCAGTTCTTC.

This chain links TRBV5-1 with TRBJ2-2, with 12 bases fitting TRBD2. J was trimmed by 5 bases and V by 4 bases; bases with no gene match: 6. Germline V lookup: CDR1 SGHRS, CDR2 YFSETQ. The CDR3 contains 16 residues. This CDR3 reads CASSLRLAGETGELFF. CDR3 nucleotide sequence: TGCGCCAGCAGCCTCCGACTAGCGGGAGAAACCGGGGAGCTGTTTTTT.

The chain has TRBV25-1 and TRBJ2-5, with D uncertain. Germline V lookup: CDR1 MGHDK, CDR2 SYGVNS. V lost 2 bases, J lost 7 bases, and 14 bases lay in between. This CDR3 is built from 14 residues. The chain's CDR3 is CASSETGRLTTQYF. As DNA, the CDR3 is TGTGCCAGCAGTGAAACGGGTCGGCTTACGACCCAGTACTTC. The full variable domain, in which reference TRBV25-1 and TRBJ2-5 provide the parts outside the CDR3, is EADIYQTPRYLVIGTGKKITLECSQTMGHDKMYWYQQDPGMELHLIHYSYGVNSTEKGDLSSESTVSRIRTEHFPLTLESARPSHTSQYLCASSETGRLTTQYFGPGTRLLVL.

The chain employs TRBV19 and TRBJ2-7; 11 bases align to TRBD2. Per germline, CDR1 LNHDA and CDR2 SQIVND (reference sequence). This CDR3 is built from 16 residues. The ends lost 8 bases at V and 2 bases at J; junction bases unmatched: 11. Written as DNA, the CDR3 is TGTGCCAGTTCCAGACTGGGACTAGCGGAGACCTACGAGCAGTACTTC. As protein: CASSRLGLAETYEQYF.

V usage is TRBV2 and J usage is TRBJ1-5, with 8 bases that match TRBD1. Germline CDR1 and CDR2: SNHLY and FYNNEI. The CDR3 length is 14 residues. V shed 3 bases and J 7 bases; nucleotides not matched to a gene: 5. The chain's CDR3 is CASSEAGGVQPQHF. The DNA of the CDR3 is TGTGCCAGCAGTGAGGCAGGGGGCGTCCAGCCCCAGCATTTT. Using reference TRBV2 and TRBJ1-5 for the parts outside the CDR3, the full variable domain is EPEVTQTPSHQVTQMGQEVILRCVPISNHLYFYWYRQILGQKVEFLVSFYNNEISEKSEIFDDQFSVERPDGSNFTLKIRSTKLEDSAMYFCASSEAGGVQPQHFGDGTRLSIL.

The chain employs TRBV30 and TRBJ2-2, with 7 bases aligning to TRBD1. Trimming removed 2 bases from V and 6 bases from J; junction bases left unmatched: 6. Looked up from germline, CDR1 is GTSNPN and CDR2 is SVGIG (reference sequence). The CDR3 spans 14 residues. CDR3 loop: CAWSRRGGSGELFF. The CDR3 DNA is TGTGCCTGGAGTAGGAGAGGGGGCTCCGGGGAGCTGTTTTTT.

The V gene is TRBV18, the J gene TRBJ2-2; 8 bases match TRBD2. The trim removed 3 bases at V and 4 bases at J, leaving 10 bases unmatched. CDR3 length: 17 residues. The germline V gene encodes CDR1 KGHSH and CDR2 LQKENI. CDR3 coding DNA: TGTGCCAGCTCACCGAGCGGGGGCCTAACCCTCACCGGGGAGCTGTTTTTT. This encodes CASSPSGGLTLTGELFF. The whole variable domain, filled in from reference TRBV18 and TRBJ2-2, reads NAGVMQNPRHLVRRRGQEARLRCSPMKGHSHVYWYRQLPEEGLKFMVYLQKENIIDESGMPKERFSAEFPKEGPSILRIQQVVRGDSAAYFCASSPSGGLTLTGELFFGEGSRLTVL.

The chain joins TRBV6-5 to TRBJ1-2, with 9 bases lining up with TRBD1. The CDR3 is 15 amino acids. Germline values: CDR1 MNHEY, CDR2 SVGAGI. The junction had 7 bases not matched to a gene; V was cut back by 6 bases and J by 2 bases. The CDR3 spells CASRETGGNNYGYTF. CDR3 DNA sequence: TGTGCCAGCAGGGAGACAGGGGGTAACAACTATGGCTACACCTTC.

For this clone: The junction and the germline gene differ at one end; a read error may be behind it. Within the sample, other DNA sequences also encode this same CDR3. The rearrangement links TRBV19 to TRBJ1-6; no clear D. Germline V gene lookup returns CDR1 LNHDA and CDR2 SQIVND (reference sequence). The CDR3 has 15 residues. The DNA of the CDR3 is TGTGCCAGTAGTACTAGTCGGGATCCAAATTCCCCCCTCCACTTT. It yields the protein CASSTSRDPNSPLHF.

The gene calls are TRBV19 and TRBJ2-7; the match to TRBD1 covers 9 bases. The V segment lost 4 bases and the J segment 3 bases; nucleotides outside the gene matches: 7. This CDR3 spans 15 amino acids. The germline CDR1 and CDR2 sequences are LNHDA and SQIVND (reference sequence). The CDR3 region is CASSNTGTGIYEQYF. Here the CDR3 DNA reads TGTGCCAGTAGTAATACCGGGACAGGGATCTACGAGCAGTACTTC.

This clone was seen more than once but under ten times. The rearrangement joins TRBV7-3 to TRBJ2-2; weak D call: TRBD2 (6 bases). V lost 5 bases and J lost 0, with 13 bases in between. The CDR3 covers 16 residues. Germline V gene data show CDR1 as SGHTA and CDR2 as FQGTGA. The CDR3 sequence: CASSQVGGPNTGELFF. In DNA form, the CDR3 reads TGTGCCAGCAGCCAAGTGGGAGGCCCGAACACCGGGGAGCTGTTTTTT.

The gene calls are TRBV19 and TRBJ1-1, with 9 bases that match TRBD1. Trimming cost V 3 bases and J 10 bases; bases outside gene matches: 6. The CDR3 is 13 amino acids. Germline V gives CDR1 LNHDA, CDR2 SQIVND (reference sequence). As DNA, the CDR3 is TGTGCCAGTAGTATCAGGGGACAGGGTACAGCTTTCTTT. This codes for CASSIRGQGTAFF. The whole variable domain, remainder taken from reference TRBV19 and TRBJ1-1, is DGGITQSPKYLFRKEGQNVTLSCEQNLNHDAMYWYRQDPGQGLRLIYYSQIVNDFQKGDIAEGYSVSREKKESFPLTVTSAQKNPTAFYLCASSIRGQGTAFFGQGTRLTVV.

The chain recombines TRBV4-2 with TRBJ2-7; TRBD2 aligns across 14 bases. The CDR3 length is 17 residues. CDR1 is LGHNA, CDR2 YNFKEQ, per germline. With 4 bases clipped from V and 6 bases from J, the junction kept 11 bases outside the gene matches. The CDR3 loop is CASSPPWGLAGVGEQYF. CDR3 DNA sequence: TGTGCCAGCAGCCCCCCCTGGGGACTAGCGGGGGTGGGCGAGCAGTACTTC.

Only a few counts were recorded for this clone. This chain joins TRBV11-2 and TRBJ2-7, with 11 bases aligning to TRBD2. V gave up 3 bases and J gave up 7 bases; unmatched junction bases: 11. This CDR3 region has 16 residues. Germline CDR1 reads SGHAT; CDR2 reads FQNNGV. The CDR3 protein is CASSFRGTSGLGEQYF. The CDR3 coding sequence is TGTGCCAGCAGCTTCCGTGGGACTAGCGGCCTTGGGGAGCAGTACTTC.

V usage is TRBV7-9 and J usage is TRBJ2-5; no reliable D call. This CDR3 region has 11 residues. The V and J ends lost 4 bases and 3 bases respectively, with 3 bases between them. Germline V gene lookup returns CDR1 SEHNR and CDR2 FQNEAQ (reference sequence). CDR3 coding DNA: TGTGCCAGCAGCTCCAAAGAGACCCAGTACTTC. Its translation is CASSSKETQYF.

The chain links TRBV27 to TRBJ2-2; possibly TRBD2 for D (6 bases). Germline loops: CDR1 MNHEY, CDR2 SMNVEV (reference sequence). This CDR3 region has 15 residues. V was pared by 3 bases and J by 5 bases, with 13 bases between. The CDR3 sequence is CASSFGGVYTGELFF. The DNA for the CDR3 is TGTGCCAGCAGTTTCGGGGGAGTGTATACCGGGGAGCTGTTTTTT.